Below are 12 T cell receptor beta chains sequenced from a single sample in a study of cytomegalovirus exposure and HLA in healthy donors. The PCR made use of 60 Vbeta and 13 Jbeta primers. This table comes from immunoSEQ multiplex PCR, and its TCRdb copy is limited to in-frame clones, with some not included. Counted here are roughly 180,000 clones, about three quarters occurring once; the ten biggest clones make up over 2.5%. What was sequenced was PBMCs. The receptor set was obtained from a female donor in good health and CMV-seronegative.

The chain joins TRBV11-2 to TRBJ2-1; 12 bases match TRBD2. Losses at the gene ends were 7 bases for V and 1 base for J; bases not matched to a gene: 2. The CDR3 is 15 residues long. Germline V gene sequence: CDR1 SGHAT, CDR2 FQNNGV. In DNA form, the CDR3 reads TGTGCCAGCACCGGACTAGCGGGATCCTACAATGAGCAGTTCTTC. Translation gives CASTGLAGSYNEQFF.

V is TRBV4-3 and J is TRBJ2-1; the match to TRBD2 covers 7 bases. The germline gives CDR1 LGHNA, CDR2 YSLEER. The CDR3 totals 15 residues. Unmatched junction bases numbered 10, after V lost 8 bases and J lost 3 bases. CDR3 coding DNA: TGCGCCAGCTGCCCACCCAGCGGGGACTACAATGAGCAGTTCTTC. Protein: CASCPPSGDYNEQFF.

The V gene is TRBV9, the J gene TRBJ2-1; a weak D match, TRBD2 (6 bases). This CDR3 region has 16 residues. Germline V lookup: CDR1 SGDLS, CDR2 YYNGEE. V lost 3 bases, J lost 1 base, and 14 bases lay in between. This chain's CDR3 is CASSASRRGSYNEQFF. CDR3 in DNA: TGTGCCAGCAGCGCCTCCAGGCGGGGATCCTACAATGAGCAGTTCTTC. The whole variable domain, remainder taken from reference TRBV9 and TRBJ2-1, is DSGVTQTPKHLITATGQRVTLRCSPRSGDLSVYWYQQSLDQGLQFLIQYYNGEERAKGNILERFSAQQFPDLHSELNLSSLELGDSALYFCASSASRRGSYNEQFFGPGTRLTVL.

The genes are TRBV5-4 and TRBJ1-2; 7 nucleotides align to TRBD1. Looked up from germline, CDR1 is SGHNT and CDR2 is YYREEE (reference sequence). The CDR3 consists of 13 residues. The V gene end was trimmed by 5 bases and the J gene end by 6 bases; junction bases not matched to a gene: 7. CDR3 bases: TGTGCCAGCAGATTGACAGGGCGGGATGGCTACACCTTC. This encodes CASRLTGRDGYTF.

The CDR3 sequence: CASSKGRGAGGRETQYF. For the CDR3, the DNA is TGTGCCAGCAGCAAAGGAAGGGGTGCGGGAGGAAGAGAGACCCAGTACTTC. V is TRBV21-1 and J is TRBJ2-5; the D call of TRBD2 is as the table states it, not checked on the DNA. TRBV21-1 is marked as a pseudogene. The CDR3 is 17 residues long.

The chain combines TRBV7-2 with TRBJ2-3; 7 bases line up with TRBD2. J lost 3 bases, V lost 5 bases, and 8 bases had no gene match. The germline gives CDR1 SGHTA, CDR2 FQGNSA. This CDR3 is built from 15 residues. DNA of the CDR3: TGTGCCAGCAGCGCGCTAGCGGTTCCTACAGATACGCAGTATTTT. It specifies CASSALAVPTDTQYF.

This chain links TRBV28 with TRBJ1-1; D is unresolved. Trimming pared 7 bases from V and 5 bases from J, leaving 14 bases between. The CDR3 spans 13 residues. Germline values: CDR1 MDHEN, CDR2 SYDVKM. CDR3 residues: CASMTGGRTEAFF. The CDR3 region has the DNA TGTGCCAGCATGACGGGAGGCCGGACTGAAGCTTTCTTT.

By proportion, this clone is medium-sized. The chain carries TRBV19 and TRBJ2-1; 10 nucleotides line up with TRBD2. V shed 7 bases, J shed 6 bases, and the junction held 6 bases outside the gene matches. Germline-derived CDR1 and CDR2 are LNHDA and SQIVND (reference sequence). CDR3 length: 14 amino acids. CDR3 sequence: CASTGLAETNEQFF. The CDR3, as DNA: TGTGCCAGTACCGGACTAGCGGAGACCAATGAGCAGTTCTTC.

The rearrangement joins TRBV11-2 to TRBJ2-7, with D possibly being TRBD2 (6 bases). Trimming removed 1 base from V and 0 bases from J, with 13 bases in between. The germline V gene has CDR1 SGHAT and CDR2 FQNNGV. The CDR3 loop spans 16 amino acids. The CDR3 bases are TGTGCCAGCAGCTTAGCGCGGGGCACCATCTCCTACGAGCAGTACTTC. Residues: CASSLARGTISYEQYF. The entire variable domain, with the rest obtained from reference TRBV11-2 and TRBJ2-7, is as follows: EAGVAQSPRYKIIEKRQSVAFWCNPISGHATLYWYQQILGQGPKLLIQFQNNGVVDDSQLPKDRFSAERLKGVDSTLKIQPAKLEDSAVYLCASSLARGTISYEQYFGPGTRLTVT.

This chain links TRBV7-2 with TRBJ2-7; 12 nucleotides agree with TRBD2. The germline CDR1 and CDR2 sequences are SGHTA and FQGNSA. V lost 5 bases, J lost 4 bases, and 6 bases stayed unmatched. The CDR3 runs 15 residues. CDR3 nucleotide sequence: TGTGCCAGCAGCACCAGGACTAGCGGGAATTACGAGCAGTACTTC. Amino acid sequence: CASSTRTSGNYEQYF.

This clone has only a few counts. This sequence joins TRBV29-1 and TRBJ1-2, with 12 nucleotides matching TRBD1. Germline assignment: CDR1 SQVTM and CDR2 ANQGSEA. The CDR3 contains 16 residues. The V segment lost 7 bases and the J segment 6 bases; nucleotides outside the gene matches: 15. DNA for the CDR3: TGCAGCGCCGGGAGTGGGACAGGGGGCAATAGGGATGGCTACACCTTC. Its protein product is CSAGSGTGGNRDGYTF.

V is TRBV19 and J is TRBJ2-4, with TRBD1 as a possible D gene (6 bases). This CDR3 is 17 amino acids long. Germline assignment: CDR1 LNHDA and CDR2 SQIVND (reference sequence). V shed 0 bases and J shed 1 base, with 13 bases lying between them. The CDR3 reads CASSIDGPQGAKNIQYF. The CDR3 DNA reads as TGTGCCAGTAGTATAGATGGACCCCAGGGGGCCAAAAACATTCAGTACTTC. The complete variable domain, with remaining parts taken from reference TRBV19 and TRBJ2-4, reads DGGITQSPKYLFRKEGQNVTLSCEQNLNHDAMYWYRQDPGQGLRLIYYSQIVNDFQKGDIAEGYSVSREKKESFPLTVTSAQKNPTAFYLCASSIDGPQGAKNIQYFGAGTRLSVL.